This record concerns one T cell receptor (beta chain) sequence. The source of the sample is a study of beta chain features in type 1 diabetes. At the level of the study: Examination of sorted cells across all samples involved around 110 million cells.

Expressed TCRB transcripts were sequenced because the isolated RNA had all been reverse transcribed beforehand. Clones were sequenced by immunoSEQ multiplex PCR, and TCRdb holds only the in-frame ones, with some missing. Of approximately 160,000 clones listed, just over 9% are singletons. Sequenced: central memory CD4+ T cells from blood. The sequence was collected from a young woman in good health.

CDR3 nucleotides: TGTGCCACCAGCAAGCCGGGGGGTGGTGGCGAGCAGTACTTC. As protein: CATSKPGGGGEQYF. The chain has TRBV15 and TRBJ2-7, with 7 bases matching TRBD2. Germline trimming cut 4 bases from V and 6 bases from J; bases unmatched to any gene: 9. This CDR3 has 14 amino acids. The germline CDR1 and CDR2 sequences are LNHNV and YYDKDF (reference sequence).